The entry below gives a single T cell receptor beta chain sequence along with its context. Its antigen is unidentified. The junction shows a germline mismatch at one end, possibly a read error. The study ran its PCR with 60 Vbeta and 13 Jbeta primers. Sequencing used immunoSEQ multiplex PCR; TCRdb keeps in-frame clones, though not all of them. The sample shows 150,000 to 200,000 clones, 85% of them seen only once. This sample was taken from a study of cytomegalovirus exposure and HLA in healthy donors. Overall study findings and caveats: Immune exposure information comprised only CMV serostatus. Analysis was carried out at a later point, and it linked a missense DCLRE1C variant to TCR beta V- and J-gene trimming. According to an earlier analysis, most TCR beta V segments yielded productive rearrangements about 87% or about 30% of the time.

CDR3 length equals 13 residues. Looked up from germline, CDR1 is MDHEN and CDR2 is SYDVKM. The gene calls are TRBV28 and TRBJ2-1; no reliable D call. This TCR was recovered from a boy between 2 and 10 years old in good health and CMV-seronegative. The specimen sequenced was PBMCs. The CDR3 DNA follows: TGTGCCAGCAGTTCTAATTATCGGGTAGTTGAGCTCTTC. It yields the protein CASSSNYRVVELF.